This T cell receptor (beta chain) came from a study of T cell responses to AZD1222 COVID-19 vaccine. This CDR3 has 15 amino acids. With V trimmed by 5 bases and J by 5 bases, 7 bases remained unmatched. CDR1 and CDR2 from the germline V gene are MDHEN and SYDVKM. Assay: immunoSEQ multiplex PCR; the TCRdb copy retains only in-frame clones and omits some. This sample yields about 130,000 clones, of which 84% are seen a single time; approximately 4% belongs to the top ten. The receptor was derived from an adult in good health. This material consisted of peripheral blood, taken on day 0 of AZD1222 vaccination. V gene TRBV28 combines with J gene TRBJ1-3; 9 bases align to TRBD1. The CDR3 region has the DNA TGTGCCAGCAGTCCGGGACAGGGAGGGAGAAACACCATATATTTT. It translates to CASSPGQGGRNTIYF.